A single T cell receptor (beta chain) is shown here with its context. Its antigen is unknown. At one end the junction does not follow the germline gene, possibly because of a read error. The sample originates from a study of T cell repertoires in cytomegalovirus infection (dated by TCRdb to about 2019). About the study as a whole: Because public TCR beta signatures pointed to carriage of CMV infection together with the matching HLA type, the HLA type of each donor mattered for the analysis. Results the study describes overall, beyond this receptor: In the ex vivo response, HLA-C-restricted CMV-specific TCR beta clonotypes were dominant, and in two of eight donors the single most frequent clonotype came from this HLA-C-restricted group. Carriers of CMV infection plus the relevant HLA type were discriminated by the cumulative frequency of public TCR beta family members in the study cohort and in an independent roughly 400-donor cohort.

Sequencing was performed on an Illumina HiSeq 1500. The raw public data were reprocessed by TCRdb itself: fastp quality trimming at Q25, MiXCR clonotype calling, in-frame beta chains only. A single entry per CDR3 protein holds the most common genes and DNA from its merged rows. This sample holds roughly 640,000 distinct CDR3 sequences; 24% were observed only once. The ten largest clones add up to roughly 8% of the sample. The CDR3 goes from the cysteine to the phenylalanine over 10 residues. Here the CDR3 DNA is all that survives: 30 bases in frame from base 1. CDR1 and CDR2 are read off the germline V gene as SQVTM and ANQGSEA.

This clonotype was sampled from a human donor in good health (CMV status not recorded). Some clones in this sample may be carry-over from other donors' samples. The material sequenced was CD8+ T cells from PBMCs. Recombination joined TRBV29-1 with TRBJ1-1, and TRBD1 may be the D gene, going by 5 matching bases. The encoded CDR3 is CSIEGAEAFF. The bases are TGCAGCATTGAAGGGGCTGAAGCTTTCTTT.